This TCR beta chain was retrieved from a study of tissue T cells after allogeneic stem cell transplantation. Study-level points and caveats: Across patients, clones rarely overlapped, yet motif clusters were shared tissue-specifically. Anatomically similar tissues had similar TCR repertoires within each patient.

Survey-depth TCRbeta CDR3 sequencing reported V/J genes and productive frequencies. Sequenced by immunoSEQ multiplex PCR; TCRdb stores in-frame clones only, minus some. The sample lists approximately 7,800 clones, 50% occurring once. This CDR3 spans 13 amino acids. The germline gives CDR1 KGHPV, CDR2 FQNQEV (reference sequence). With V trimmed by 6 bases and J by 4 bases, 3 bases remained unmatched. Time point indicated: mouse harvest day 7 after allogeneic transplant. Mouse grafts combined 10^7 T-cell-depleted bone marrow cells with 10^6 splenic CD5+ T cells. Mice had MHC-mismatched B6 into BALB/c GVHD, sampled day 7 or 14. Turning to this clone: Its antigen is not known. Gene names and germline refer to mouse. From the germline J gene comes the end of the CDR3, since the read stops 1 residue before it.

The sequence was obtained from a female BALB/c mouse given C57BL/6 T cells with graft-versus-host disease after an allogeneic hematopoietic cell transplant. Sequencing used gut tissue. The V gene is TRBV26, the J gene TRBJ2-5; 8 nucleotides align to TRBD1. Incomplete CDR3 DNA: TGTGCCAGCAGCCCGACAGGGGAAGACACCCAGTAC. Encoded protein: CASSPTGEDTQY. The complete CDR3 protein is CASSPTGEDTQYF.